What follows are 17 T cell receptor beta chains derived from one specimen sequenced in a study of T cell repertoires in cytomegalovirus infection (dated by TCRdb to about 2019). No antigen has been identified for these receptors. This sample was sequenced with an Illumina HiSeq 1500. TCRdb itself trimmed the public reads at Q25 with fastp, ran MiXCR and retained productive beta chains. Entries are consolidated by CDR3 protein sequence, retaining the most common genes and DNA. In all, the sample holds 900,000 to 950,000 distinct CDR3 sequences, and approximately 32% of those were seen once. In total, the top ten clones hold roughly 13% of the sample. The treatment or condition tag for this specimen amounts to: in vitro stimulation with specific CMV peptide epitopes to enrich CMV-specific T cells. This sample comprised cultured CD8+ T cells from PBMCs, obtained from culture after CMV antigen stimulation. Source of these receptors: a human donor in good health (CMV status not recorded). Some clones in this sample may be carry-over from other donors' samples.

The rearrangement uses TRBV7-2 and TRBJ1-4; possibly TRBD1 for D (5 bases). V dropped 5 bases and J dropped 8 bases, with 18 bases sitting between them. Germline V gene sequence: CDR1 SGHTA, CDR2 FQGNSA. The CDR3 totals 15 residues. Here the CDR3 DNA reads TGTGCCAGCAGCCCAATCGGCGGGGCGGGGGAAAAACTGTTTTTT. Its translation is CASSPIGGAGEKLFF.

This clonotype was observed a few times. The rearrangement joins TRBV28 to TRBJ1-6; 8 nucleotides match TRBD1. This CDR3 spans 14 amino acids. The germline gives CDR1 MDHEN, CDR2 SYDVKM. The V and J ends lost 6 bases and 8 bases, in that order; junction bases with no gene match: 6. The CDR3 region is CASRTGVIYSPLHF. DNA for the CDR3: TGTGCCAGCAGGACAGGGGTAATTTATTCACCCCTCCACTTT. Complete variable domain (other parts from reference TRBV28 and TRBJ1-6): DVKVTQSSRYLVKRTGEKVFLECVQDMDHENMFWYRQDPGLGLRLIYFSYDVKMKEKGDIPEGYSVSREKKERFSLILESASTNQTSMYLCASRTGVIYSPLHFGNGTRLTVT.

This clonotype was recorded a few times. This chain joins TRBV28 and TRBJ2-7, with 8 bases aligning to TRBD1. Unmatched junction bases numbered 12, after V lost 10 bases and J lost 4 bases. CDR1 is MDHEN, CDR2 SYDVKM, per germline. This CDR3 spans 14 amino acids. The CDR3 is CATALGQAAYEQYV. The CDR3 region has the DNA TGTGCCACAGCTCTGGGACAGGCCGCTTACGAGCAGTACGTC.

This sequence joins TRBV6-2 or TRBV6-3 and TRBJ2-3; 10 bases map to TRBD2. The CDR3 loop spans 18 amino acids. Germline loops: CDR1 MNHEY, CDR2 SVGEGT. The V and J ends lost 0 bases and 0 bases, in that order; junction bases with no gene match: 6. For the CDR3, the DNA is TGTGCCAGCAGTTACTCCCCTAGCGGGGGATCTAGCACAGATACGCAGTATTTT. Translated: CASSYSPSGGSSTDTQYF.

This sequence joins TRBV19 and TRBJ2-3, with D unresolved. Trimming stripped 5 bases from V and 6 bases from J, with 18 bases between. Germline V gene sequence: CDR1 LNHDA, CDR2 SQIVND (reference sequence). The CDR3 spans 15 residues. CDR3 DNA sequence: TGTGCCAGTAGTTCCCGAACAGCCTCATGGGATACGCAGTATTTT. Protein: CASSSRTASWDTQYF.

This clonotype was found a few times. The rearrangement links TRBV7-6 to TRBJ2-3, with 7 bases matching TRBD2. Germline CDR1 is SGHVS and CDR2 is FNYEAQ. The CDR3 length is 16 residues. V lost 2 bases to trimming and J lost 0 bases; unmatched junction nucleotides: 5. This CDR3 is CASSLRSGTSTDTQYF. CDR3 coding DNA: TGTGCCAGCAGCTTACGAAGCGGGACTAGCACAGATACGCAGTATTTT. Full variable domain (rest looked up from reference TRBV7-6 and TRBJ2-3): GAGVSQSPRYKVTKRGQDVALRCDPISGHVSLYWYRQALGQGPEFLTYFNYEAQQDKSGLPNDRFSAERPEGSISTLTIQRTEQRDSAMYRCASSLRSGTSTDTQYFGPGTRLTVL.

The sample holds a few counts of this clonotype. J is TRBJ1-1 and V is TRBV27; unclear D gene. V gave up 5 bases and J gave up 1 base, with 11 bases separating them. Germline CDR1 reads MNHEY; CDR2 reads SMNVEV (reference sequence). There are 14 residues in the CDR3. CDR3 DNA: TGTGCCAGCAGTCCCGCCCCACCGAACACTGAAGCTTTCTTT. Its translation is CASSPAPPNTEAFF.

This clonotype has just a few counts. The V call is TRBV20-1, the J call TRBJ2-3; a possible D gene is TRBD1 (7 bases). Trimming removed 4 bases at V and 4 bases at J, with 18 bases between. The CDR3 contains 15 residues. Germline V gives CDR1 DFQATT, CDR2 SNEGSKA (reference sequence). CDR3 DNA: TGCAGTGCTACGGGGGACAGCCAAGGCGCAGATACGCAGTATTTT. Translated, it gives CSATGDSQGADTQYF.

This clonotype was seen a handful of times. The chain employs TRBV19 and TRBJ1-2, with D maybe TRBD1 (6 bases). CDR3 length: 13 amino acids. Trimming took 8 bases from V and 5 from J, leaving 15 bases between them. Germline loops: CDR1 LNHDA, CDR2 SQIVND (reference sequence). In DNA, the CDR3 is TGTGCCAGTTCCCTAAGGGGGGTGTATGGCTACACCTTC. It is translated as CASSLRGVYGYTF.

This clonotype was recorded many times. CDR3 DNA sequence: TGTGCCAGCAGTGAAGAAAGGGACAGGTGGACCTACGAGCAGTACTTC. Its protein product is CASSEERDRWTYEQYF. The V gene is TRBV6-1, the J gene TRBJ2-7; 8 bases match TRBD1. J lost 2 bases, V lost 1 base, and 7 bases had no gene match. The germline V gene has CDR1 MNHNS and CDR2 SASEGT. The CDR3 has 16 residues.

V gene TRBV24-1 combines with J gene TRBJ2-1; D is undetermined. CDR1 is KGHDR, CDR2 SFDVKD, per germline. This CDR3 is 13 amino acids long. V was cut by 2 bases and J by 6 bases, with 7 bases left in between. In DNA, the CDR3 is TGTGCCACCAGTGATTGGGCCCTCAATGAGCAGTTCTTC. Residues: CATSDWALNEQFF.

The chain uses TRBV27 and TRBJ2-7, with D perhaps matching TRBD2 (5 bases). The length of the CDR3 is 14 residues. The germline V and J ends were trimmed by 6 bases and 3 bases, with 15 bases remaining between them. Germline lookup yields CDR1 MNHEY and CDR2 SMNVEV (reference sequence). The CDR3 loop reads CASSPGRLFYEQYF. As DNA, the CDR3 is TGTGCCAGCAGCCCGGGAAGGTTATTCTACGAGCAGTACTTC.

This chain links TRBV7-9 with TRBJ2-5; D is perhaps TRBD1 or TRBD2 (6 bases each). Germline CDR1 is SEHNR and CDR2 is FQNEAQ (reference sequence). V lost 5 bases to trimming and J lost 5 bases, with 18 bases between them. CDR3 length: 15 residues. DNA for the CDR3: TGTGCCAGCAGCCCGAGACAGGCGGGGTACGAGACCCAGTACTTC. Its protein is CASSPRQAGYETQYF.

The gene calls are TRBV19 and TRBJ2-1; maybe TRBD1 (5 bases). The J call may be in error: the DNA end matches TRBJ2-7 better. The germline CDR1 and CDR2 sequences are LNHDA and SQIVND (reference sequence). The CDR3 totals 14 residues. Written as DNA, the CDR3 is TGTGCCAGTCAGGGCTTCAGCTCCTACAATGAGCAGTACTTC. Its protein product is CASQGFSSYNEQYF.

This clonotype was detected ten times or more. The chain is built from TRBV6-1 and TRBJ2-3, with 8 bases identical to TRBD2. J lost 2 bases, V lost 0 bases, and 19 bases had no gene match. The V gene's germline CDR1 is MNHNS and CDR2 SASEGT. The CDR3 has 21 amino acids. The CDR3 loop is CASSEARRWLAGFVNTDTQYF. The CDR3 nucleotides read TGTGCCAGCAGTGAAGCGAGGAGGTGGCTAGCGGGCTTCGTAAACACAGATACGCAGTATTTT.

This clonotype was counted once. The rearrangement links TRBV6-5 to TRBJ2-2; tentative D call: TRBD1 (6 bases). The CDR3 sequence is 17 residues long. Germline V gene data show CDR1 as MNHEY and CDR2 as SVGAGI. V was trimmed by 3 bases and J by 3 bases, leaving 17 bases between them. The CDR3 reads CASSYSWAGVDTGELFF. CDR3 nucleotide sequence: TGTGCCAGCAGTTATTCATGGGCAGGGGTCGACACCGGGGAGCTGTTTTTT.

The chain has TRBV6-4 and TRBJ2-1; 8 bases match TRBD1. Trimming removed 8 bases from V and 0 bases from J; junction bases left unmatched: 9. This CDR3 comprises 16 residues. Looked up from germline, CDR1 is MRHNA and CDR2 is SNTAGT. CDR3 residues: CASGPGTGSSYNEQFF. CDR3 bases: TGTGCCAGCGGTCCCGGGACAGGTAGCTCCTACAATGAGCAGTTCTTC.